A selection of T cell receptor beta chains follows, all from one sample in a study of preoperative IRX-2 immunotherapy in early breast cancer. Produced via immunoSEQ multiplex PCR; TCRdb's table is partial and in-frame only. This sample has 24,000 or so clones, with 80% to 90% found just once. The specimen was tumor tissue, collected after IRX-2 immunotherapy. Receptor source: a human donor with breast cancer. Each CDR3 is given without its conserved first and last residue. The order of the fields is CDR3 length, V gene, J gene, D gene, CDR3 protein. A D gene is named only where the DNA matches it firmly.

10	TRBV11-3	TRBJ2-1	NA	ASSLDRDKQF
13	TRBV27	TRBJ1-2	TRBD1	ASARGQGVNYGYT
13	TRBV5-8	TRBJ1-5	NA	ASSLEAGANQPQH
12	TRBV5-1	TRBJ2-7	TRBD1	ASSFGQGAHEQY
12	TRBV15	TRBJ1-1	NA	ATSRGALNTEAF
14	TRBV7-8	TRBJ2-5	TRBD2	ASSSGGLAGGGTQY
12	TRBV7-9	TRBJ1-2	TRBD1	ASSARDRNYGYT
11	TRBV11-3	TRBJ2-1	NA	ASSFTPGNEQF
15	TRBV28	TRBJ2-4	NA	ASSSSGIVLAKNIQY
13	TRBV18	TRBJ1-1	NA	ASSPPGAAGTEAF
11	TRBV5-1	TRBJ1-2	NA	ASSFGTTDGYT
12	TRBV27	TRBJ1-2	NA	ASRQGARGYGYT
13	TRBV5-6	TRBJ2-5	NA	ASSPPFRVQETQY
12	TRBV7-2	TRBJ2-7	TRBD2	ASSVRGGLDEQY
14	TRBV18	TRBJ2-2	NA	ASSPNGASLTGELF
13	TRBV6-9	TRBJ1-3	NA	ASSFGQTAGNTIY
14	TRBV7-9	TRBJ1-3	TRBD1	ASSLGGTGKEDTIY
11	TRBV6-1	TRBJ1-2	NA	ASSEALSGGYT
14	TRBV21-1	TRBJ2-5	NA	ASSFRASGGYETQY
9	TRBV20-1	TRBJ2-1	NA	SARMSSEQF
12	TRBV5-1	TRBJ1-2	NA	ASSLNQGANGYT
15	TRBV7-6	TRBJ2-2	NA	ASSLAGGLVLSGELF
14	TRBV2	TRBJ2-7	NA	ASSIVRPSRSYEQY
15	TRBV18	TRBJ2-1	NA	ASSPPNGAERLDEQF
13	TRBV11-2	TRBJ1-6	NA	ASRPGLAYNSPLH
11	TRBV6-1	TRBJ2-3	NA	ASKALGTDTQY
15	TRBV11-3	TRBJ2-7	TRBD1	ASSFNLWGQGSYEQY
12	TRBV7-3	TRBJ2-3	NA	ASSPSPIMNTQY
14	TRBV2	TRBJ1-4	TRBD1	ASSNRGTATNEKLF
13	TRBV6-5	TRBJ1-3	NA	ASSSRRHSGNTIY
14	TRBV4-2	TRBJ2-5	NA	ASSPEGSGGSETQY
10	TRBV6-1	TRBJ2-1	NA	ASSERGYEQF
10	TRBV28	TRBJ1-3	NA	ASSLTGNTIY
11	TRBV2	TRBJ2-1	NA	ASSPARENEQF
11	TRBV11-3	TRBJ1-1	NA	ASSLVQDTEAF
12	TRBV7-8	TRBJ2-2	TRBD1	ASRDRSYTGELF
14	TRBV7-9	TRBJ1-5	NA	ASSPRTVRSNQPQH
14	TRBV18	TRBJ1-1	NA	ASSPPGRTPLLEAF
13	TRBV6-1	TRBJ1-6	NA	ASSEILGGNSPLH
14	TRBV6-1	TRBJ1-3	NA	ASSEDAPVVGNTIY
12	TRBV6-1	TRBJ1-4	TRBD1	ASRWDRGNEKLF
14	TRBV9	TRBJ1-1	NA	ASSVGQASPNTEAF
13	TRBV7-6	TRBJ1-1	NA	ASSLVTGANTEAF
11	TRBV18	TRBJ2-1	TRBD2	ASSPGLAGEQF
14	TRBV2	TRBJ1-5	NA	ASSEVASFSNQPQH
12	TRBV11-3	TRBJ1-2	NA	ASSLDPQNYGYT
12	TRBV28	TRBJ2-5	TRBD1	ASSSRGRLETQY
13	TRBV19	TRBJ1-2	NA	ASSWRWGKNYGYT
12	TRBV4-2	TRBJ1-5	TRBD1	ASSHGQGGGPQH
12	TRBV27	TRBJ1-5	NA	ASRVTGSGQPQH
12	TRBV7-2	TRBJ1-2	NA	ASSPDKGRGGYT
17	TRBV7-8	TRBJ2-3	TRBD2	ASSLLGRGGQTSTDTQY
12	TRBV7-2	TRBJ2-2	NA	ASSLVGGSGELF
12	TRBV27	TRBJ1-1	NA	ASSSEDRSTEAF
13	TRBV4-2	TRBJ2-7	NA	ASSQEGARSYEQY
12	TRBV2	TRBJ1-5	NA	ASRADISNQPQH
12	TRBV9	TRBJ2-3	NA	ASSVSSKGDTQY